The rows below give T cell receptor beta chains drawn from one sample of a study of beta chain features in type 1 diabetes. The protocol was immunoSEQ multiplex PCR, while the TCRdb copy is restricted to in-frame clones and leaves out a portion. The repertoire holds about 350,000 clones, with less than 20% as singletons. The sequencing input was naive CD4+ T cells from blood. The origin of the receptors is a woman aged 18-29 years in good health. CDR3s include the opening cysteine and the closing phenylalanine or tryptophan. The order of the fields is J gene, V gene, CDR3 protein.

TRBJ1-1 | TRBV18 | CASSPDRARRDNTEAFF
TRBJ2-3 | TRBV30 | CAWTGSSTDTQYF
TRBJ2-7 | TRBV5-1 | CASSITRDRVDEQYF
TRBJ1-2 | TRBV5-6 | CASSSRTAVYGYTF
TRBJ2-1 | TRBV25-1 | CASSEFQVQFF
TRBJ1-4 | TRBV20-1 | CSASRNEKLFF
TRBJ2-7 | TRBV29-1 | CSVSPGGREQYF
TRBJ2-2 | TRBV11-3 | CASSLVANANTGELFF
TRBJ2-1 | TRBV4-2 | CASSQVGTGEYNEQFF
TRBJ1-2 | TRBV30 | CAWLGTSEGNYGYTF
TRBJ2-3 | TRBV30 | CAWSADGLARDTQYF
TRBJ2-7 | TRBV7-9 | CASSFGTGPSYEQYF
TRBJ2-3 | TRBV29-1 | CSYPGTSGSMDTQYF
TRBJ2-2 | TRBV4-2 | CASSLDSGELFF
TRBJ2-7 | TRBV10-2 | CASSGSGPYEQYF
TRBJ1-2 | TRBV9 | CASTPTGGEGYTF
TRBJ2-7 | TRBV9 | CASSVGLGQGSYEQYF
TRBJ1-2 | TRBV5-1 | CASSFDRGPYGYTF
TRBJ1-1 | TRBV13 | CASSSRRAGDTEAFF
TRBJ1-5 | TRBV6-6 | CASSRTANNQPQHF
TRBJ2-3 | TRBV28 | CASSLMLAGDGDTQYF
TRBJ1-6 | TRBV5-1 | CASSPGQVNSPLHF
TRBJ1-5 | TRBV5-1 | CASSTGTGDQPQHF
TRBJ1-2 | TRBV30 | CAWSRHRGDYGYTF
TRBJ2-1 | TRBV5-4 | CASSPAGRRLVDEQFF
TRBJ2-7 | TRBV11-2 | CASSRMELAGVGEQYF
TRBJ2-1 | TRBV6-1 | CASSLLAGAYNEQFF
TRBJ1-3 | TRBV23-1 | CSSGNTIYF
TRBJ2-7 | TRBV7-9 | CASSFRLAGEQYF
TRBJ2-1 | TRBV7-3 | CASSFQHNGGNNEQFF
TRBJ2-7 | TRBV6-5 | CASRQEGEQYF
TRBJ2-7 | TRBV30 | CAWGGSYEQYF
TRBJ2-1 | TRBV15 | CATSRASSGSFNEQFF
TRBJ1-3 | TRBV23-1 | CASSPIRAGSGNTIYF
TRBJ2-7 | TRBV5-1 | CASSVGTGEQYF
TRBJ2-2 | TRBV5-1 | CASSVGTGAGELFF
TRBJ2-4 | TRBV7-8 | CASTIGERSSGRFLAKNIQYF
TRBJ2-1 | TRBV27 | CASSLLAGGYNEQFF